The following is a T cell receptor (beta chain) sequence with its context. The data belong to a study of blood T cell repertoires in COVID-19. In the study's own analysis: It was from reference gene primer amplification that nucleated cell counts were estimated. Using immunoSEQ multiplex PCR, the repertoire was profiled, and TCRdb retains in-frame clones only, with some absent. V, J and clone size reflect that table, while D and trimming were determined from the DNA. Of approximately 150,000 clones listed, approximately 88% are singletons. Germline CDR1 is SGHTA and CDR2 is FQGNSA. With V trimmed by 5 bases and J by 6 bases, 14 bases remained unmatched. CDR3 size: 16 residues.

Sequencing used peripheral blood. The rearrangement links TRBV7-2 to TRBJ2-7, with 9 bases aligning to TRBD1. The origin of this receptor is a man in his fifties or sixties with active or convalescent COVID-19. In nucleotides, the CDR3 is TGTGCCAGCAGCCCGCTTACGGGGACAGGGTCCGCCGAGCAGTACTTC. It encodes CASSPLTGTGSAEQYF.